The present entry profiles one T cell receptor beta chain with its context. This CDR3 comprises 19 residues. Germline CDR1 and CDR2: KGHSH and LQKENI. J gave up 2 bases and V 4 bases, and 19 bases lay outside the gene matches. How the authors handled the data: Reference gene primer amplification gave nucleated cell count estimates. The repertoire was sequenced with immunoSEQ multiplex PCR; TCRdb's copy has only in-frame clones and lacks some. For V, J and clone size, that table is used; D and trimming come from the DNA. The repertoire consists of roughly 120,000 clones, with about three quarters occurring once and the leading ten covering under 1%. The data were taken from a study of blood T cell repertoires in COVID-19. Whole-study context: Material from acute and convalescent COVID-19 was sourced from the United States, Italy and Spain.

This sequence originates from a human donor with acute or convalescent COVID-19. The donor label of this sample is uncertain. The chain uses TRBV18 and TRBJ1-1, with TRBD1 matching 7 bases. Sequencing used peripheral blood. CDR3 sequence: CASSRQMDRSRGENTEAFF. CDR3 bases: TGTGCCAGCTCACGACAGATGGACAGGTCACGAGGGGAAAACACTGAAGCTTTCTTT.